A single sample is the source of the 30 T cell receptor beta chains below, sequenced in a study of CD8 T cells in ankylosing spondylitis. In TCRdb, the 5' RACE reads were re-called with MiXCR into one record per CDR3 protein. The repertoire holds 250,000 to 300,000 distinct CDR3 sequences, around 18% seen once, with about 8.2% in the top ten. What was sequenced was blood, either unsorted or a sorted T cell fraction (not recorded which). The receptors shown here come from a male donor with ankylosing spondylitis or in good health (not recorded which).

V usage is TRBV5-1 and J usage is TRBJ1-3, with D hard to call. There are 15 residues in the CDR3. Trimming shortened V by 3 bases and J by 0 bases, and 10 bases separated the two germline ends. CDR1 and CDR2 (germline): SGHRS, YFSETQ. The CDR3 reads CASSSTASSGNTIYF. The CDR3 DNA is TGCGCCAGCAGCTCAACGGCGAGCTCTGGAAACACCATATATTTT.

The rearrangement joins TRBV14 to TRBJ1-1, with 9 nucleotides matching TRBD1. The CDR3 covers 16 residues. V was clipped by 3 bases and J by 0 bases; unmatched bases: 5. CDR1 and CDR2 from the germline V gene are SGHDN and FVKESK. For the CDR3, the DNA is TGTGCCAGCAGCCAGGGGACAGGGATCCTGAACACTGAAGCTTTCTTT. Encoded protein: CASSQGTGILNTEAFF.

The chain is built from TRBV5-1 and TRBJ2-1, with no clear D. Germline V gives CDR1 SGHRS, CDR2 YFSETQ. The length of the CDR3 is 17 residues. V was trimmed by 0 bases and J by 1 base, leaving 14 bases between them. The CDR3 DNA reads as TGCGCCAGCAGCTTGGCCTCTGTCACGGCATCCTACAATGAGCAGTTCTTC. This encodes CASSLASVTASYNEQFF.

J is TRBJ1-2 and V is TRBV27; 7 nucleotides match TRBD1. V shed 5 bases, J shed 5 bases, and the junction held 11 bases outside the gene matches. CDR1 MNHEY and CDR2 SMNVEV come from the germline V gene (reference sequence). The length of the CDR3 is 15 residues. CDR3 in DNA: TGTGCCAGCAGTCCCCTAACAGGGGCCCTATATGGCTACACCTTC. Its protein is CASSPLTGALYGYTF.

This clonotype has only a few counts. The J gene is TRBJ1-1, the V gene TRBV4-2; D is ambiguous. CDR3 size: 14 residues. Germline V lookup: CDR1 LGHNA, CDR2 YNFKEQ. V dropped 4 bases and J dropped 5 bases, with 14 bases sitting between them. In DNA form, the CDR3 reads TGTGCCAGCAGCCCTTCCATTGTTCAGACTGAAGCTTTCTTT. The encoded protein is CASSPSIVQTEAFF.

This clonotype appeared a few times. The chain joins TRBV24-1 to TRBJ2-5; a weak D match, TRBD1 (5 bases). Trimming cost V 4 bases and J 1 base, with 12 bases left between them. Looked up from germline, CDR1 is KGHDR and CDR2 is SFDVKD. The CDR3 has 15 amino acids. CDR3 sequence: CATSDQRQIQETQYF. In DNA, the CDR3 is TGTGCCACCAGTGACCAACGACAGATCCAAGAGACCCAGTACTTC.

V usage is TRBV15 and J usage is TRBJ1-5; the D is unclear. V was shortened by 3 bases and J by 5 bases, with 5 bases between the two germline ends. The CDR3 is 12 amino acids. Germline values: CDR1 LNHNV, CDR2 YYDKDF (reference sequence). CDR3: CATSRWDQPQHF. CDR3 DNA: TGTGCCACCAGCAGGTGGGATCAGCCCCAGCATTTT.

The V call is TRBV5-1, the J call TRBJ1-5; the D is unclear. The CDR3 is 14 amino acids. In germline, CDR1 is SGHRS, CDR2 YFSETQ. Trimming left V 0 bases short and J 3 bases short, with 7 bases between. The CDR3 DNA is TGCGCCAGCAGCTTGGGAGGGCACAATCAGCCCCAGCATTTT. Amino acid sequence: CASSLGGHNQPQHF.

The chain recombines TRBV15 with TRBJ2-3, with 9 positions matching TRBD2. Germline V gene sequence: CDR1 LNHNV, CDR2 YYDKDF (reference sequence). The V segment lost 0 bases and the J segment 2 bases; nucleotides outside the gene matches: 6. There are 17 residues in the CDR3. The CDR3 DNA is TGTGCCACCAGCAGAGAATTCGAGCGGGGGGACACAGATACGCAGTATTTT. Residues: CATSREFERGDTDTQYF.

The J gene is TRBJ2-2, the V gene TRBV20-1; 11 bases agree with TRBD2. J gave up 0 bases and V 3 bases, and 6 bases lay outside the gene matches. Germline V CDR1 and CDR2: DFQATT, SNEGSKA (reference sequence). CDR3 length: 17 residues. CDR3: CSASPTSGGANTGELFF. CDR3 nucleotides: TGCAGTGCTAGCCCTACTAGCGGGGGCGCGAACACCGGGGAGCTGTTTTTT.

The rearrangement links TRBV5-1 to TRBJ2-4, with D maybe TRBD2 (7 bases). The V end was cut by 4 bases, the J end by 5 bases, with 16 bases between. This CDR3 region has 15 residues. Germline CDR1 is SGHRS and CDR2 is YFSETQ. CDR3 DNA: TGCGCCAGCAGCCTACTGCAAGGGGGGGAAAACATTCAGTACTTC. Translated: CASSLLQGGENIQYF.

This clonotype was seen more than once but under ten times. The rearrangement uses TRBV7-2 and TRBJ2-3, with 9 bases matching TRBD2. CDR3 length equals 16 residues. V was pared by 5 bases and J by 3 bases, with 9 bases of the junction left unmatched. CDR1 is SGHTA, CDR2 FQGNSA, per germline. The CDR3 is CASSPAGGRGTDTQYF. As DNA, the CDR3 is TGTGCCAGCAGCCCCGCGGGGGGGCGTGGAACAGATACGCAGTATTTT.

This clonotype was counted between two and nine times. The rearrangement joins TRBV28 to TRBJ2-1, with 7 bases aligning to TRBD1. This CDR3 is 14 amino acids long. In germline, CDR1 is MDHEN, CDR2 SYDVKM. Trimming at V came to 10 bases and at J to 4 bases, leaving 10 bases not matched to a gene. CDR3 sequence: CATYPGQFYNEQFF. The CDR3 coding sequence is TGTGCCACCTATCCGGGACAGTTTTACAATGAGCAGTTCTTC.

The CDR3, as DNA: TGTGCCAGCACCAAGGAAGGGGAAAGAGGTCAGCCCCAGCATTTT. It translates to CASTKEGERGQPQHF. The J gene is TRBJ1-5, the V gene TRBV6-4; D might be TRBD1 (5 bases). The CDR3 length is 15 residues. The germline V gene encodes CDR1 MRHNA and CDR2 SNTAGT. The V end lost 7 bases, the J end lost 6 bases, and 19 bases lay between the germline ends.

The chain carries TRBV29-1 and TRBJ2-3; D ambiguous. Looked up from germline, CDR1 is SQVTM and CDR2 is ANQGSEA. The CDR3 consists of 12 residues. Trimming left V 2 bases short and J 1 base short, with 4 bases between. CDR3 sequence reads: CSVEYGTDTQYF. Written as DNA, the CDR3 is TGCAGCGTTGAATATGGCACAGATACGCAGTATTTT.

The chain carries TRBV27 and TRBJ2-1, with D possibly being TRBD2 (6 bases). The CDR3 has 16 residues. With 3 bases removed from V and 5 bases from J, the gap between germline ends came to 17 bases. Germline V gives CDR1 MNHEY, CDR2 SMNVEV (reference sequence). The DNA for the CDR3 is TGTGCCAGCAGTTTCGGCGGGACGTTCGGAGACAATGAGCAGTTCTTC. The encoded protein is CASSFGGTFGDNEQFF.

The chain couples TRBV12-3 or TRBV12-4 to TRBJ1-5; D is undetermined. The V end was cut by 7 bases, the J end by 7 bases, with 11 bases between. The CDR3 totals 12 residues. In DNA, the CDR3 is TGTGCCAGCACCATTCAGCGGCAGCCCCAGCATTTT. Translated: CASTIQRQPQHF.

CDR3 residues: CASFGTRSTDTQYF. Written as DNA, the CDR3 is TGTGCCAGCTTCGGGACTAGATCTACAGATACGCAGTATTTT. This rearrangement joins TRBV2 to TRBJ2-3, with 8 bases matching TRBD2. Germline CDR1 and CDR2: SNHLY and FYNNEI. This CDR3 contains 14 residues. V dropped 8 bases and J dropped 3; count of bases not matched to a gene: 7.

This rearrangement joins TRBV6-5 to TRBJ2-1, with D unresolved. Germline V gene data show CDR1 as MNHEY and CDR2 as SVGAGI. Trimming took off 2 bases at V and 8 bases at J, with 10 bases between the two ends. The CDR3 has 13 residues. CDR3 DNA: TGTGCCAGCAGTTACACCCAGGATTATGAGCAGTTCTTC. Translation gives CASSYTQDYEQFF.

The gene calls are TRBV28 and TRBJ2-3; D uncertain. CDR3 length: 14 amino acids. Trimming removed 7 bases from V and 4 bases from J, with 15 bases in between. Germline CDR1 MDHEN, CDR2 SYDVKM. CDR3 residues: CASNSRLVADTQYF. The DNA of the CDR3 is TGTGCCAGCAACTCTAGGTTGGTGGCAGATACGCAGTATTTT. The whole variable domain, filled in from reference TRBV28 and TRBJ2-3, reads DVKVTQSSRYLVKRTGEKVFLECVQDMDHENMFWYRQDPGLGLRLIYFSYDVKMKEKGDIPEGYSVSREKKERFSLILESASTNQTSMYLCASNSRLVADTQYFGPGTRLTVL.

This clonotype was observed a handful of times. This chain uses TRBV7-3 with TRBJ2-1; no definite D call. Trimming stripped 2 bases from V and 8 bases from J, with 16 bases between. There are 15 residues in the CDR3. In germline, CDR1 is SGHTA, CDR2 FQGTGA. CDR3 sequence reads: CASSLGRIPIYEQFF. The CDR3 DNA is TGTGCCAGCAGCTTAGGCAGGATCCCAATCTATGAGCAGTTCTTC.

This rearrangement joins TRBV20-1 to TRBJ2-5; 7 nucleotides align to TRBD1. Germline lookup yields CDR1 DFQATT and CDR2 SNEGSKA (reference sequence). This CDR3 comprises 14 residues. The ends lost 4 bases at V and 9 bases at J; junction bases unmatched: 14. The CDR3 DNA sequence: TGCAGTGCTATACGCTTGACAGGGACCTGGGCCCAGTACTTC. This encodes CSAIRLTGTWAQYF.

This clonotype was found many times. This may arise from a read error, as a much more abundant clone is one base away. Here the CDR3 reads CATSGPTSLGADTQYF. CDR3 in DNA: TGTGCCACCAGTGGCCCGACTAGTTTGGGGGCAGATACGCAGTATTTT. The gene calls are TRBV24-1 and TRBJ2-3; D is perhaps TRBD2 (6 bases). CDR1 KGHDR and CDR2 SFDVKD come from the germline V gene. The CDR3 has 16 amino acids. Trimming removed 5 bases from V and 4 bases from J, with 18 bases in between.

This clonotype was detected ten times or more. The chain employs TRBV7-8 and TRBJ2-1; 7 bases are shared with TRBD1. CDR3 size: 14 residues. V dropped 5 bases and J dropped 6; count of bases not matched to a gene: 7. Germline V lookup: CDR1 SGHVS, CDR2 FQNEAQ. The CDR3 is CASSKGQTPNEQFF. The DNA for the CDR3 is TGTGCCAGCAGCAAGGGACAGACACCCAATGAGCAGTTCTTC. The complete variable domain, with remaining parts taken from reference TRBV7-8 and TRBJ2-1, reads GAGVSQSPRYKVAKRGQDVALRCDPISGHVSLFWYQQALGQGPEFLTYFQNEAQLDKSGLPSDRFFAERPEGSVSTLKIQRTQQEDSAVYLCASSKGQTPNEQFFGPGTRLTVL.

The rearrangement links TRBV20-1 to TRBJ2-3; 12 bases are a match to TRBD2. CDR3 length equals 16 residues. CDR1 and CDR2 (germline): DFQATT, SNEGSKA (reference sequence). With V trimmed by 3 bases and J by 4 bases, 8 bases remained unmatched. In nucleotides, the CDR3 is TGCAGTGCTAGCCTCCGACTAGCGGGAGAGGCAGATACGCAGTATTTT. It is translated as CSASLRLAGEADTQYF.

At least ten counts were recorded for this clonotype. The chain has TRBV5-1 and TRBJ2-3; no clear D gene. CDR1 is SGHRS, CDR2 YFSETQ, per germline. Trimming pared 0 bases from V and 5 bases from J, leaving 1 base between. This CDR3 comprises 11 residues. The CDR3 nucleotides read TGCGCCAGCAGCTTGGAAGATACGCAGTATTTT. Encoded protein: CASSLEDTQYF.

This clonotype was counted at least ten times. The V and J genes are TRBV20-1 and TRBJ2-3; 15 nucleotides align to TRBD2. Trimming cost V 6 bases and J 2 bases; bases outside gene matches: 6. The germline V gene encodes CDR1 DFQATT and CDR2 SNEGSKA (reference sequence). The CDR3 contains 16 residues. CDR3 amino acids: CSAAGTSGRSTDTQYF. Written as DNA, the CDR3 is TGCAGTGCCGCCGGGACTAGCGGGAGGTCCACAGATACGCAGTATTTT.

The rearrangement links TRBV7-9 to TRBJ1-1; D perhaps matches TRBD1 (6 bases). V dropped 3 bases and J dropped 3 bases, with 14 bases sitting between them. This CDR3 has 15 amino acids. Germline V CDR1 and CDR2: SEHNR, FQNEAQ (reference sequence). CDR3 DNA: TGTGCCAGCAGCTTTGGGGGGCCCAGGGACACTGAAGCTTTCTTT. This translates into CASSFGGPRDTEAFF.

There are a few counts of this clonotype. This chain links TRBV7-2 with TRBJ1-1, with 7 positions matching TRBD1. Germline values: CDR1 SGHTA, CDR2 FQGNSA. This CDR3 has 15 residues. With V trimmed by 2 bases and J by 10 bases, 13 bases remained unmatched. This CDR3 is CASSLTGGGGIAAFF. The CDR3 coding sequence is TGTGCCAGCAGCTTAACGGGAGGGGGCGGCATAGCAGCTTTCTTT. Together with reference TRBV7-2 and TRBJ1-1, the CDR3 gives the full variable domain: GAGVSQSPSNKVTEKGKDVELRCDPISGHTALYWYRQSLGQGLEFLIYFQGNSAPDKSGLPSDRFSAERTGGSVSTLTIQRTQQEDSAVYLCASSLTGGGGIAAFFGQGTRLTVV.

This chain joins TRBV20-1 and TRBJ2-5, with 11 nucleotides matching TRBD2. The CDR3 is 13 residues long. Germline V lookup: CDR1 DFQATT, CDR2 SNEGSKA (reference sequence). V shed 5 bases, J shed 5 bases, and the junction held 4 bases outside the gene matches. The CDR3 sequence: CSADSGRDETQYF. As DNA, the CDR3 is TGCAGTGCTGATAGCGGGAGGGATGAGACCCAGTACTTC.